The 2 T cell receptor beta chains below come from one sample, sequenced in a study of cytomegalovirus exposure and HLA in healthy donors. Primers: 60 Vbeta forward and 13 Jbeta reverse. TCRdb's copy holds only in-frame clones and misses some; the assay was immunoSEQ multiplex PCR. The table lists 95,000 to 150,000 clones, roughly 76% of them singletons. Sequencing was carried out using PBMCs. The source is a man aged 30 to 45 in good health and CMV-seronegative.

The gene calls are TRBV2 and TRBJ2-6, with D tentatively TRBD1 (5 bases). CDR3 size: 15 residues. Deletions cut 8 bases from V and 0 bases from J, with 11 bases between. Germline V CDR1 and CDR2: SNHLY, FYNNEI. CDR3: CASGYRSSGANVLTF. In DNA form, the CDR3 reads TGTGCCAGCGGATACAGGAGCTCTGGGGCCAACGTCCTGACTTTC.

The CDR3 spells CASSEDRVVRGNQPQHF. The CDR3 bases are TGTGCCAGCAGCGAGGACAGGGTCGTTAGGGGCAATCAGCCCCAGCATTTT. This chain links TRBV2 with TRBJ1-5, with 8 bases aligning to TRBD1. V lost 6 bases, J lost 2 bases, and 12 bases stayed unmatched. CDR1 SNHLY and CDR2 FYNNEI come from the germline V gene. The CDR3 has 17 residues.